This T cell receptor (beta chain) was obtained from a study of blood T cell repertoires in COVID-19. Study information: From the United States, Italy and Spain came samples of acute and convalescent COVID-19. T cells, B-cell-depleted T cells, or PBMCs provided the cDNA or gDNA that served as material.

CDR3 length equals 14 residues. Trimming removed 5 bases at V and 5 bases at J, with 12 bases between. Germline V gene data show CDR1 as KGHDR and CDR2 as SFDVKD. In the original workflow: Amplification of reference gene primers provided the estimated nucleated cell counts. The data were produced by immunoSEQ multiplex PCR, yet TCRdb's version contains in-frame clones alone and is incomplete. That table gives V, J and clone size, and the DNA gave D and trimming. The sample has over 200,000 clones; 86% are singletons. Sequenced: peripheral blood. This rearrangement joins TRBV24-1 to TRBJ1-5; D is unclear. The source is a man aged 25 to 40 who had recovered from COVID-19. The CDR3 here is CATSARGLYQPQHF. Written as DNA, the CDR3 is TGTGCCACCAGTGCGCGGGGTCTTTATCAGCCCCAGCATTTT.